One T cell receptor (beta chain) is described in this entry. Many counts were recorded for this clonotype. Its specific antigen is unknown. One base away there is no much larger clone; base qualities are not given. These data come from a study of T-cell reconstitution after alpha-beta-depleted transplantation in children listed by TCRdb under 2016. About the full investigation: Using TCR repertoire profiling, the study followed T-cell immune reconstitution in a quantitative way in children after TCRalphabeta/CD19-depleted allogeneic hematopoietic cell transplantation.

The library was produced with PCR. Sequenced using an Illumina HiSeq 2500. TCR libraries were prepared with molecular barcoding, using unique molecular identifiers to normalize TCRbeta repertoire quantification. TCRdb reanalyzed the raw reads on its own, using fastp at Q25 for trimming and MiXCR for clone calling, and kept in-frame beta chains. Records with the same CDR3 protein are collapsed into one entry carrying the most frequent genes and DNA. The sample table contains a few hundred thousand distinct CDR3 sequences; only one count was recorded for around 8.9% of them. The ten largest account for around 5.1% of the sample. The CDR3 numbers 14 residues from cysteine through phenylalanine. CDR3 DNA only is kept here, 42 bases in frame from base 1. Per the germline V gene, SGHRS is the CDR1 and YFSETQ is the CDR2. Trimming at the junction amounts to 4 bases on V and 8 bases on J, and the germline ends lie 17 bases apart.

This sequence originates from a human donor who donated a stem cell graft to a child with SCID. Recombination linked TRBV5-1 to TRBJ2-3, with TRBD2 tentatively as D gene (5 bases match). This specimen consisted of PBMCs from the stem cell graft donor, obtained from the stem cell graft. The nucleotides are TGCGCCAGCAGCGACCTACTAGGCACGGGTACGCAGTATTTT. It codes for CASSDLLGTGTQYF.